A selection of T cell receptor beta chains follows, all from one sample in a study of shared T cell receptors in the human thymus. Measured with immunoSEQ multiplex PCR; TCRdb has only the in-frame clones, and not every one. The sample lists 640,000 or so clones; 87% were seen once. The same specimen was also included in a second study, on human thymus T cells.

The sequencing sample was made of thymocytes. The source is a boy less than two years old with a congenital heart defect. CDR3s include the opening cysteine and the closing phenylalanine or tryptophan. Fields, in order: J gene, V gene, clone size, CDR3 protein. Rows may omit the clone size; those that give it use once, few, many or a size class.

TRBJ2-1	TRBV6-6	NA	CASSYVNNEQFF
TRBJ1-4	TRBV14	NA	CASSQTGTKLFF
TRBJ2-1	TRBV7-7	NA	CASSSAESGGPGGNEQFF
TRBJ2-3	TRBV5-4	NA	CASSFRGRALASSTDTQYF
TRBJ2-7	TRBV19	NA	CASSIRTSGSYEQYF
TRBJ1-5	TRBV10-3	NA	CAIASGGDKDQPQHF
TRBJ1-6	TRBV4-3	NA	CASSQLVWDSVNNSPLHF
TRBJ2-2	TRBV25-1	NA	CASSDRILNTGELFF
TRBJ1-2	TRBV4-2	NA	CASSQGGQGPLRDYGYTF
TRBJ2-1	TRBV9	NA	CASSDRTSGYNEQFF
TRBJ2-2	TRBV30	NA	CAWTQGDRGNTGELFF
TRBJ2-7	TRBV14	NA	CASSQTSRPTNYEQYF
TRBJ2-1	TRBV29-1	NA	CSVEDRSRGNEQFF
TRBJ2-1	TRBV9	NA	CASSGNRGSPSSYNEQFF
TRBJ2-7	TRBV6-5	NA	CASSPDRGSPYEQYF
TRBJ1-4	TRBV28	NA	CASIPQGSPKTNEKLFF
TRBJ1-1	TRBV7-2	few	CASSQHRGPNTEAFF
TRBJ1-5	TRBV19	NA	CASCGMGLGPNQPQHF
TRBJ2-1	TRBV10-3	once	CAISLAGEINEQFF
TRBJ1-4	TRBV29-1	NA	CSVSLTGGAPNEKLFF
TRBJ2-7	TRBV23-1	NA	CASSFRVAYEQYF
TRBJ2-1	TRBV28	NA	CASSASGGTYNEQFF
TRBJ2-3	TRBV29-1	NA	CSVGVYDSGPRDTQYF
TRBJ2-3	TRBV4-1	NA	CASSPLRTGGTDTQYF
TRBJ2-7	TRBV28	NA	CASSPRQASVREQYF
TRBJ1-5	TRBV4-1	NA	CASSQGESGGTHQPQHF
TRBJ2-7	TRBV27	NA	CASSSKGGYEQYF
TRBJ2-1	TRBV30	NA	CAWSAGHLYNEQFF
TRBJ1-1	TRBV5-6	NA	CASSSAGTVNTEAFF
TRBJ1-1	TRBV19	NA	CASSVTRDRGRTEAFF
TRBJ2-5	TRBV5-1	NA	CASSLVPGTQYF
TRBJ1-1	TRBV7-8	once	CASSITQNTEAFF
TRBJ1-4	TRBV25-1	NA	CASSDGRGRTNEKLFF
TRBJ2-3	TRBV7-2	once	CASSSQDRGADTQYF
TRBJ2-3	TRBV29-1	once	CSVERGLAGSRPSTDTQYF
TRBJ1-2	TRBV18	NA	CASSPWGQVYGYTF
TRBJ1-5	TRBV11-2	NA	CASSRQASNQPQHF
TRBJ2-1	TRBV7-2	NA	CASSPRTSGVFYNEQFF
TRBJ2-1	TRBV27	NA	CASSLSTRTSGRAFPYNEQFF
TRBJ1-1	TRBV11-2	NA	CASSPRQNTEAFF
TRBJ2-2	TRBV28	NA	CASKVGGVNTGELFF
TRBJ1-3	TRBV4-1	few	CASSQPGAGLVTSGNTIYF
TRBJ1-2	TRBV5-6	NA	CASSLGGDDRGRDYGYTF
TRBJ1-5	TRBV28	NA	CASSFSSNQPQHF
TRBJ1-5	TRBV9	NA	CASSVGGAYQPQHF